Sequencing of this T cell receptor (beta chain) was carried out in a study of T cells in Graves' hyperthyroidism and ophthalmopathy. RNA transcripts were the template for amplifying TCR beta CDR3 regions. The HTBI primer set drove a first-round RT-PCR of the TCR CDR3. From the multiplex PCR reads, TCRdb called clonotypes with MiXCR, one entry per CDR3 protein. The sample gives a few hundred thousand distinct CDR3 sequences, about 13% of which show up once; 5% to 6% is in the top ten. Trimming took 3 bases from V and 4 from J, leaving 10 bases between them. Germline V gene lookup returns CDR1 DFQATT and CDR2 SNEGSKA (reference sequence). This CDR3 comprises 13 residues.

Sequences were obtained from blood. The rearrangement uses TRBV20-1 and TRBJ1-5, with a tentative D call TRBD1 (6 bases). The receptor's source is a woman aged 18-30 years with Graves' hyperthyroidism. The CDR3 nucleotides are TGCAGTGCTAGCGGACAGTCAAATCAGCCCCAGCATTTT. This gives the protein CSASGQSNQPQHF.